The clone carrying this T cell receptor beta chain was counted a single time. Sequencing of TCR beta was performed on blood CD8+ and CD4+ T cells. The individuals used as controls were healthy donors who had been matched for both age and sex. The source of the sample is a study of CD8 T cells in Susac syndrome. V shed 8 bases, J shed 5 bases, and the junction held 7 bases outside the gene matches. This CDR3 has 14 residues. Germline V gene sequence: CDR1 MNHEY, CDR2 SVGEGT. RNA, at about 0.45 to 1 ug, was reverse transcribed with random hexamers. Amplification of TCR beta CDR3 used immunoSEQ multiplex PCR across 54 Vbeta and 13 Jbeta. TCRdb recomputed calls from the immunoSEQ multiplex PCR reads with MiXCR, one row per CDR3 protein. The sample consists of 160,000 or so distinct CDR3 sequences, about 90% of them appearing once.

The specimen was CD4+ T cells from PBMCs. This clonotype originated in a human donor in good health. The genes are TRBV6-2 or TRBV6-3 and TRBJ2-2, with 8 bases fitting TRBD2. The DNA for the CDR3 is TGTGCCAGCGAGGGGACTAGGAGGACCGGGGAGCTGTTTTTT. This encodes CASEGTRRTGELFF.